One TCR beta chain is described in this entry. Antigen unknown. Between the trimmed V and J ends, which lost 0 bases and 4 bases, there was a span of 4 bases. The CDR3 loop spans 13 amino acids. CDR1 and CDR2 from the germline V gene are SGDLS and YYNGEE. These data originate in a study of vaccination effects on CD4 cells after COVID-19. Study as a whole: Each participant was given two doses of one vaccine (BNT162b2 or mRNA-1273).

Study results and limitations: Cross-reactivity with common cold coronaviruses was shown by only 1 of 255 vaccine-induced clones in healthy vaccinees. By a late point after vaccination, infection- and vaccine-induced clones had shrunk markedly through clonal contraction.

Only in-frame clones appear in the TCRdb table, and some are missing; sequencing was by immunoSEQ multiplex PCR. The sample records fewer than 65,000 clones, about 71% being singletons. ViraFEST assay sequencing came after antigen-specific CD4+ T cells were expanded with viral peptide pools. A 10-day culture period preceded the isolation of CD4+ T cells. Having tested negative for nucleocapsid antibodies, the vaccine recipients showed no prior SARS-CoV-2 infection. Cultures had half their medium replaced with IL-2 medium on days 3 and 7. This sequence joins TRBV9 and TRBJ2-2, with unresolved D. This sequence originates from a human donor who received a COVID-19 vaccine. The sample in question was CD4+ T cells from PBMCs cultured with HCoV-OC43 spike peptides, obtained before COVID-19 vaccination. Noted subset: HCoV-OC43 spike overlapping peptide pool stimulation. CDR3 in DNA: TGTGCCAGCAGCGTAGCCCCCACCGGGGAGCTGTTTTTT. Protein sequence: CASSVAPTGELFF.